The 9 T cell receptor beta chains presented below share a single source sample, sequenced in a study of blood T cells in healthy people across ages. Sample-barcoded 5' priming and a J-beta primer mix drove a second PCR of roughly 7 to 11 cycles. One entry per CDR3 protein results from TCRdb running MiXCR on the 5' RACE reads. The sample contains 1.5 million or so distinct CDR3 sequences, around 42% of which appear only once. The sequencing input was blood. The source of these receptors is a young woman in good health.

This clonotype was seen more than once but under ten times. The chain couples TRBV7-2 to TRBJ2-1; 7 nucleotides match TRBD2. Germline V gene data show CDR1 as SGHTA and CDR2 as FQGNSA. Trimming at V came to 6 bases and at J to 6 bases, leaving 14 bases not matched to a gene. The CDR3 has 16 amino acids. This CDR3 reads CASRPPGGGRGNEQFF. CDR3 nucleotide sequence: TGTGCCAGCAGACCACCGGGGGGTGGTAGGGGCAATGAGCAGTTCTTC. Supplemented by reference TRBV7-2 and TRBJ2-1, the full variable domain reads GAGVSQSPSNKVTEKGKDVELRCDPISGHTALYWYRQSLGQGLEFLIYFQGNSAPDKSGLPSDRFSAERTGGSVSTLTIQRTQQEDSAVYLCASRPPGGGRGNEQFFGPGTRLTVL.

This chain uses TRBV13 with TRBJ1-4, with 10 bases identical to TRBD1. Per germline, CDR1 PRHDT and CDR2 FYEKMQ (reference sequence). After removal of 5 bases from V and 7 bases from J, the junction contained 7 bases not matched to a gene. The CDR3 is 15 residues long. DNA for the CDR3: TGTGCCAGCAGCCACCCCCGGACAGGGGGTGAAAAACTGTTTTTT. This sequence encodes CASSHPRTGGEKLFF.

As to this clonotype: The CDR3 ends on some other residue instead of the conserved phenylalanine or tryptophan, so this is likely a read error. V usage is TRBV29-1 and J usage is TRBJ2-3; D gene ambiguous. Between the trimmed V and J ends, which lost 5 bases and 1 base, there was a span of 19 bases. Looked up from germline, CDR1 is SQVTM and CDR2 is ANQGSEA. There are 16 residues in the CDR3. The CDR3 sequence is CSVSGQPTLGTDTQYY. Written as DNA, the CDR3 is TGCAGCGTTTCCGGGCAACCCACCTTAGGCACAGATACGCAGTATTAT.

This clonotype was seen just once. The chain uses TRBV7-6 and TRBJ2-1; 7 nucleotides line up with TRBD2. Germline CDR1 SGHVS, CDR2 FNYEAQ. The CDR3 extends over 15 amino acids. V was pared by 5 bases and J by 3 bases, with 7 bases of the junction left unmatched. In nucleotides, the CDR3 is TGTGCCAGCAGCGGCCAACTAGCGTTCTACAATGAGCAGTTCTTC. This codes for CASSGQLAFYNEQFF. The variable domain in full, with the rest retrieved from reference TRBV7-6 and TRBJ2-1, is GAGVSQSPRYKVTKRGQDVALRCDPISGHVSLYWYRQALGQGPEFLTYFNYEAQQDKSGLPNDRFSAERPEGSISTLTIQRTEQRDSAMYRCASSGQLAFYNEQFFGPGTRLTVL.

CDR3 amino acids: CASWGAEQETQYF. CDR3 bases: TGTGCCAGCTGGGGGGCAGAGCAAGAGACCCAGTACTTC. This chain connects TRBV7-9 to TRBJ2-5; D may be TRBD1 or TRBD2 (6 bases each). Trimming removed 8 bases at V and 2 bases at J, with 12 bases between. CDR3 length: 13 residues. Looked up from germline, CDR1 is SEHNR and CDR2 is FQNEAQ (reference sequence).

V usage is TRBV7-9 and J usage is TRBJ1-4; 9 positions agree with TRBD1. After removal of 1 base from V and 8 bases from J, the junction contained 5 bases not matched to a gene. Per germline, CDR1 SEHNR and CDR2 FQNEAQ (reference sequence). This CDR3 is 15 amino acids long. This CDR3 is CASSLVQGAKEKLFF. The CDR3 DNA sequence: TGTGCCAGCAGCTTAGTACAGGGGGCGAAGGAAAAACTGTTTTTT. The variable domain in full, with the rest retrieved from reference TRBV7-9 and TRBJ1-4, is DTGVSQNPRHKITKRGQNVTFRCDPISEHNRLYWYRQTLGQGPEFLTYFQNEAQLEKSRLLSDRFSAERPKGSFSTLEIQRTEQGDSAMYLCASSLVQGAKEKLFFGSGTQLSVL.

The J gene is TRBJ1-1, the V gene TRBV12-3 or TRBV12-4; maybe TRBD1 (5 bases). The CDR3 is 13 amino acids. V was pared by 6 bases and J by 4 bases, with 12 bases between. CDR3 nucleotides: TGTGCCAGCAGACCCCAGGGCCCCACTGAAGCTTTCTTT. Its protein is CASRPQGPTEAFF.

Only a few counts were recorded for this clonotype. The chain uses TRBV20-1 and TRBJ2-4, with 10 bases matching TRBD1. The closer fit of TRBJ2-7 to the DNA end suggests the J call may be wrong. CDR3 length equals 16 residues. In germline, CDR1 is DFQATT, CDR2 SNEGSKA (reference sequence). The CDR3 DNA is TGCAGTGCTAGAGGTGGCAGGACAGGGGGATCCTACGAGCAGTACTTC. Its translation: CSARGGRTGGSYEQYF.

This clonotype occurred a few times. The V call is TRBV6-1, the J call TRBJ2-5; tentative D call: TRBD1 (5 bases). V was clipped by 5 bases and J by 7 bases, with 11 bases between them. Germline lookup yields CDR1 MNHNS and CDR2 SASEGT. This CDR3 comprises 12 residues. The CDR3 region is CASSPGSGTQYF. In DNA form, the CDR3 reads TGTGCCAGCAGTCCAGGGTCTGGGACCCAGTACTTC.